This T cell receptor (beta chain) was recorded in a study of cytomegalovirus exposure and HLA in healthy donors (dated by TCRdb to the late 2010s). For the wider study: According to an earlier analysis of 587 of the donors, about 179 million T cells yielded 120 million or so unique TCR beta sequences and roughly 280 Gb of sequence data. In a later analysis, previously published TCR beta repertoires from 550 to 750 donors were re-analyzed and high-resolution HLA genotyping was added so that TCR occurrence patterns could be studied. The genetic ancestry cluster associated with self-reported Caucasian donors included 81% of the roughly 380 genotyped donors. A separate validation cohort of roughly 130 different subjects was used in addition to the roughly 620-subject first cohort. An earlier analysis of several hundred of the donors applied high-throughput TCR beta sequencing to assess whether each TCR beta V gene segment acted as functional or pseudogenic. High-throughput TCR immunosequencing, statistical association of individual TCRs with disease status, and machine learning were combined to predict cytomegalovirus infection status. The study aimed to test whether signatures of past pathogen exposure could be identified by cataloging public T cell receptors. The number of typed donors differed by locus: roughly 620-630 for A, B, C, DRB1 and DQB1; 522 for DQA1; over 600 for DPA1; and some 430 for DPB1. The study used immunosequencing to profile the T cell repertoires of about 670 subjects and linked those repertoires to cytomegalovirus serostatus. Alongside the repertoire data, information on donor age, sex, ethnicity and CMV serostatus was compiled. An early release covering some 640 HLA-typed donors comprised approximately 300 gigabases of sequencing data and tens of millions of unique TCR sequences. HLA typing included class I and class II loci at four-digit resolution. In a later genetic analysis, genome-wide SNP genotypes for about 65% of the roughly 700 donors were used, and that subset was treated as a discovery cohort. Among about 400 genotyped donors of the cohort, an average of approximately 220,000 unique TCR beta nucleotide sequences was sequenced per donor, of which about 19% were non-productive. All discovery cohort repertoires had been generated using a single sequencing platform. Roughly five DR-DQ haplotypes were treated as single units for association and clustering because of strong linkage in the cohort. The later analysis used no new phenotypic data to find candidate immune exposures, relying instead on TCR beta sequences and their occurrence across donors. Summary of the overall study and its limitations: When HLA alleles, especially DR and DQ, strongly co-occurred, attributing TCR associations to individual alleles was difficult. In this cohort, only TCR beta chains were sequenced, and detectable features were limited by the absence of alpha or paired-chain data. Correlated functional status among segregating V segments might reflect linkage disequilibrium, but an unknown experimental factor could not be ruled out. Several of the top co-occurrence clusters appeared to be linked to parvovirus B19, influenza, CMV and Epstein-Barr virus, according to a later analysis. In vitro tests confirmed that a few of the cytomegalovirus-associated TCR beta chains recognize cytomegalovirus antigens. In an earlier analysis of over 550 of the donors, most TCR beta V segments were observed in productive rearrangements about 87% or about 30% of the time, broadly matching IMGT annotations. Most TCR sequences were seen in very few donors, while some public TCRs were found in many individuals. Because the 87-base-pair reads could not distinguish some IMGT-functional V segments, including TRBV6-2 and TRBV6-3, those segments were excluded. The authors suggested that the approach could potentially be extended to other disease states and immunological phenotypes. A cluster of highly shared sequence variants was judged likely to be a technical artifact of the sequencing pipeline. In a later analysis, most CMV-associated TCR beta chains were found to appear HLA-restricted, with HLA associations seemingly driven largely by CMV exposure. In a later analysis, the rate of TCR association differed among HLA loci, with DRB1 alleles having the most associated TCRs and HLA-C alleles having the fewest. A later analysis found that HLA-associated TCR beta chains were more clonally expanded and had lower generation probabilities than equally common non-associated chains. The study listed approximately 150 TCR beta chains as associated with cytomegalovirus. The classifier was reported to diagnose cytomegalovirus status with high specificity and sensitivity in both the original and validation cohorts. A later genetic analysis associated a missense DCLRE1C variant with V-gene and J-gene trimming of TCR beta chains, and an independent cohort replicated the association. A later genetic analysis reported fewer N-insertions in productive TCRs among donors in an Asian-associated ancestry cluster than the roughly 700-donor mean. Because counts were too low, about 17 rarely observed V segments, including chromosome 9 orphons, were excluded from the earlier analysis of fewer than 650 of the donors. Immune exposure information for the cohort was limited to CMV serostatus. HLA typing was unavailable for some donors at each locus, so association tests used only the typed subset. A further reported finding was that TCR beta sequences accurately predicted the HLA-A and HLA-B alleles for most subjects in the first cohort. In a later analysis, 16,951 TCR beta sequences were associated with specific HLA alleles at a false discovery rate of 0.05. Presence/absence analyses assumed roughly uniform sequencing depth across donors, an assumption that may not hold.

The cohort comprised fewer than 700 healthy bone marrow donors. Cohort members were all nominally healthy when sampled, although unrecorded immune exposures were likely present. The donor was CMV seronegative and was included in the group of 352 seronegative cohort members. Each donor provided a peripheral blood sample, and peripheral blood mononuclear cells were used for TCR beta sequencing. The Qiagen DNeasy Blood Extraction Kit was used to extract genomic DNA from the blood cell samples. Regarding this clone: Its antigen is still unknown. Nothing much larger sits one base from this clone, and base qualities are not available.

Receptor libraries were prepared by the immunoSEQ multiplex PCR assay. The multiplex PCR relied on a mix of 60 forward primers for TCR Vbeta segments and 13 reverse primers for TCR Jbeta segments. A multiplex PCR assay on genomic DNA amplified the CDR3 region of rearranged TCR beta genes. The amplified TCR beta libraries were sequenced on the Illumina HiSeq System as 87-base-pair reads. Under the source paper's analysis protocol: In a later analysis, 70 million to 95 million unique TCR beta chains were counted across the approximately 670 repertoires, and around 11 million of these chains were shared by at least two donors. A nearest-neighbor algorithm error-corrected the raw reads and collapsed the reads into unique sequences, merging closely related sequences to remove PCR and sequencing errors. CDR3 sequences were aligned to IMGT reference sequences to assign V, D and J gene segments. For a sequence to be retained, a match of at least six nucleotides was required to both a V gene segment and a J gene segment. A rearrangement counted as productive if the CDR3 had no stop codons and remained in frame with V and J, and every other rearrangement counted as non-productive. CDR3 was defined according to IMGT convention as the region running from the second conserved V-encoded cysteine to the conserved J-encoded phenylalanine. In an earlier analysis of around 570 of the donors, sequences lacking an unambiguous match to a single V gene segment were excluded. An earlier analysis of under 750 of the donors called V segments functional above 56.7% productive rearrangements and segregating when the between-donor standard deviation exceeded 5%. A statistical classification framework was built for diagnosing cytomegalovirus status from the catalog of TCR beta chain sequences. In a later analysis, V and J genes were assigned by comparing TCR nucleotide sequences against IMGT/GENE-DB human TR gene sequences. In a later analysis, CDR3 sequences and most-parsimonious VDJ recombination scenarios were assigned using the TCRdist pipeline. A later analysis defined each TCR beta chain by its CDR3 amino acid sequence plus V-gene family, and excluded reads lacking a unique V-gene family. To address suspected cross-contamination and a sequencing artifact, a later analysis removed around 600 highly shared, low-generation-probability nucleotide sequences. For each public chain, a later analysis derived a clonal expansion index from normalized ranks of inferred template counts within each repertoire. Generation probabilities in a later analysis came from a VDJ recombination model fitted to out-of-frame rearrangements, and those results were checked against IGoR. In a later analysis, TCR-TCR, TCR-HLA and TCR-CMV co-occurrence was scored with hypergeometric tests, and a repertoire-size bias correction was applied to TCR pairs. To estimate false discovery rates, a later analysis permuted the HLA or CMV assignments 20 times. In a later analysis, co-occurring TCRs were grouped using DBSCAN, and TCRdist sequence similarity was added for clustering within HLA-allele-positive subsets. Repertoires with fewer than 30,000 or more than 120,000 public chains were left out of co-occurrence clustering, as were a few repertoires with anomalous nucleotide sharing. TCRdb provides this immuneACCESS table in a form limited to in-frame rearrangements. Some clones are lacking; in checked studies, under half of them reflect an unresolved V gene, and why the rest are absent is not known. The V and J calls and clone size were taken over from that table, and D and trimming were inferred from the DNA. In this sample the table shows about 140,000 clones, around 77% of which occur a single time. Together, the top ten hold over 2% of the sample.

The germline V gene (reference sequence) specifies SEHNR as CDR1 and FQNEAQ as CDR2. V ends up 5 bases short and J 0 bases short, with an unmatched junction base count of 0. CDR3 length: 13 amino acids, cysteine to phenylalanine. Only the CDR3 portion is preserved as DNA: 39 bases, with reading frame beginning at the first base. Input material: PBMCs. This TCR came from a man between 25 and 39 years old in good health and CMV-seronegative. The chain is assembled from TRBV7-9 and TRBJ1-2; TRBD1 fits 7 bases in the junction. The DNA sequence follows: TGTGCCAGCAGCCAGGGGGCTAACTATGGCTACACCTTC. Its protein product is CASSQGANYGYTF.